These T cell receptor beta chains were read from a single sample in a study of T cell repertoires in cytomegalovirus infection. MiXCR was run by TCRdb on the reads, yielding one entry per CDR3 protein. Among roughly 760,000 distinct CDR3 sequences, about 40% were seen once, and the ten largest hold around 2.8%. The sequenced sample was PBMCs. Receptors were obtained from a human donor in good health (CMV status not recorded). Some clones in this sample may be carry-over from other donors' samples. CDR3s include the opening cysteine and the closing phenylalanine or tryptophan. The D gene is left open where the match is weak. Expanded clones get a size class; other rows say once, few or many, or leave the size out.

V gene	D gene	J gene	CDR3 length	clone size	CDR3 DNA	CDR3 protein
TRBV7-2	TRBD2	TRBJ2-5	16	many	TGTGCCAGCAGCTCGGGACTAGCTCTTGTCCAAGAGACCCAGTACTTC	CASSSGLALVQETQYF
TRBV14	NA	TRBJ2-5	16	NA	TGTGCCAGCAGCCCGCATCGGGGTTTGTGGTCGGAGACCCAGTACTTC	CASSPHRGLWSETQYF
TRBV14	TRBD1	TRBJ1-1	15	few	TGTGCCAGCAGCCAAGCGTTGACAGGGAGCACTGAAGCTTTCTTT	CASSQALTGSTEAFF
TRBV11-2	TRBD1	TRBJ2-7	17	NA	TGTGCCAGCAGCTTAGGAGTAGGGACAGGGGGCGCGGAAGAGCAGTACTTC	CASSLGVGTGGAEEQYF
TRBV6-8	TRBD1	TRBJ1-4	13	NA	TGTGCCAGCAGTCCTAGGGACAGTCGAAAACTGTTTTTT	CASSPRDSRKLFF
TRBV15	TRBD1	TRBJ2-2	18	NA	TGTGCCACCAGCGGACCATACCGGGACAGGGTCTACTCCGGGGAGCTGTTTTTT	CATSGPYRDRVYSGELFF
TRBV10-3	NA	TRBJ1-6	13	NA	TGTGCCATCGCGAATACCTATAATTCACCCCTCCACTTT	CAIANTYNSPLHF
TRBV6-1	TRBD1	TRBJ1-1	12	few	TGTGCCAGCAGGGCCGGGACAGGAGAAGCTTTCTTT	CASRAGTGEAFF
TRBV3-1	NA	TRBJ2-7	12	NA	TGTGCCAGCAGCCAGTTATCGGCCGAGCAGTACTTC	CASSQLSAEQYF
TRBV7-9	NA	TRBJ2-3	15	NA	TGTGCCAGCAGCTCTACAACTACCTGGACTCCTACGCAGTATTTT	CASSSTTTWTPTQYF
TRBV28	TRBD1	TRBJ1-5	15	few	TGTGCCAGCGGGGGCGGACAGGCGGGCAATCAGCCCCAGCATTTT	CASGGGQAGNQPQHF
TRBV19	TRBD2	TRBJ2-1	16	NA	TGTGCCAGTAGTATGTATAGCGGGGTCCCCTACAATGAGCAGTTCTTC	CASSMYSGVPYNEQFF
TRBV15	TRBD1	TRBJ2-5	14	NA	TGTGCCACCAGCAGAGTGACAGGGCAAGAGACCCAGTACTTC	CATSRVTGQETQYF
TRBV4-2	TRBD1	TRBJ1-1	16	NA	TGTGCCAGCAGCCAAGATCTCTTCGGGACAGGGGGCGAAGCTTTCTTT	CASSQDLFGTGGEAFF
TRBV7-2	NA	TRBJ2-7	15	many	TGTGCCAGCAGCTTAGCGGGGGACGGAACCTACGAGCAGTACTTC	CASSLAGDGTYEQYF
TRBV7-8	NA	TRBJ1-4	17	many	TGTGCCAGCAGCCTTGGAAAGACACAGGGAACTAATGAAAAACTGTTTTTT	CASSLGKTQGTNEKLFF
TRBV7-6	NA	TRBJ2-3	15	many	TGTGCCAGCAGCTTAGAGGGCAGGAAGACAGATACGCAGTATTTT	CASSLEGRKTDTQYF
TRBV7-2	NA	TRBJ1-1	14	NA	TGTGCCAGCAGATTAAGGGGGGCGGACACTGAAGCTTTCTTT	CASRLRGADTEAFF
TRBV6-6	NA	TRBJ2-2	15	few	TGTGCCAGCAGTCTAACAGGGTCTCTCACCGGGGAGCTGTTTTTT	CASSLTGSLTGELFF
TRBV7-9	NA	TRBJ1-2	12	NA	TGTGCCAGCAGCTTAGTAGGCAGAAGCTACACCTTC	CASSLVGRSYTF
TRBV7-2	NA	TRBJ1-5	15	many	TGTGCCAGCAGCTTAGCACGGGGGGCCAAGCAGCCCCAGCATTTT	CASSLARGAKQPQHF
TRBV5-1	NA	TRBJ2-2	12	NA	TGCGCCAGCAGCCGGAGGGCCGGGGAGCTGTTTTTT	CASSRRAGELFF
TRBV11-2	TRBD1	TRBJ1-2	14	NA	TGTGCCAGCAGCCGGGGACAGGTTAACTATGGCTACACCTTC	CASSRGQVNYGYTF
TRBV7-2	NA	TRBJ1-2	14	many	TGTGCCAGCAGCTTAGTGGGGGAGTGGTATGGCTACACCTTC	CASSLVGEWYGYTF
TRBV28	NA	TRBJ1-5	13	NA	TGTGTAACACAGGGAGGAAGCAATCAGCCCCAGCATTTT	CVTQGGSNQPQHF
TRBV7-6	NA	TRBJ2-2	13	many	TGTGCCAGCAGCTACACACAAGCCGGGGAGCTGTTTTTT	CASSYTQAGELFF
TRBV28	TRBD2	TRBJ2-5	15	NA	TGTGCCAGCAGTACCCGCCGGGGGGATCGAGAGACCCAGTACTTC	CASSTRRGDRETQYF
TRBV7-9	TRBD1	TRBJ2-1	15	few	TGTGCCAGCAGCTTACCGGGACAGGGGTTGTCTGAGCAGTTCTTC	CASSLPGQGLSEQFF
TRBV27	NA	TRBJ1-6	13	NA	TGTGCCAGCACCGGACGGACCAATTCACCCCTCCACTTT	CASTGRTNSPLHF
TRBV7-9	NA	TRBJ2-7	12	few	TGTGCCAGCAGCTTAATTGGAAACGAGCAGTACTTC	CASSLIGNEQYF
TRBV5-6	TRBD1	TRBJ2-7	15	once	TGTGCCAGCAGCTCTTCCGGGACAGGGGTCCCCGAGCAGTACTTC	CASSSSGTGVPEQYF
TRBV28	NA	TRBJ2-7	15	many	TGTGCCAGCAGTTCCTTCGGTGGCACGGGATCCGAGCAGTACTTC	CASSSFGGTGSEQYF
TRBV12-3/TRBV12-4	NA	TRBJ1-5	17	few	TGTGCCAGCAGCTCGGACAGTTGGGCTACTAGCAATCAGCCCCAGCATTTT	CASSSDSWATSNQPQHF
TRBV6-1	TRBD1	TRBJ2-5	14	few	TGTGCCAGCATCAGGGGGACAGCTCAAGAGACCCAGTACTTC	CASIRGTAQETQYF
TRBV4-1	NA	TRBJ2-7	15	few	TGCGCCAGCAAAGTGGGACCTTCTTCTACCTACGAGCAGTACTTC	CASKVGPSSTYEQYF
TRBV28	NA	TRBJ1-5	15	many	TGTGCCAGCAGTTTTCCCAGGCAGGGGAATCAGCCCCAGCATTTT	CASSFPRQGNQPQHF
TRBV28	TRBD2	TRBJ2-3	15	few	TGTGCCAGCAGTTACGGGGGGGGCATCCCAGATACGCAGTATTTT	CASSYGGGIPDTQYF
TRBV5-6	NA	TRBJ2-1	16	few	TGTGCCAGCAGCCGCCCCGGGCGCCGCTCCTACAATGAGCAGTTCTTC	CASSRPGRRSYNEQFF
TRBV24-1	NA	TRBJ1-5	14	NA	TGTGCCACCAGGGGACCGGGGGTCAATCAGCCCCAGCATTTT	CATRGPGVNQPQHF
TRBV7-3	NA	TRBJ2-5	14	NA	TGTGCCAGCAGCTTAGGGTCCCCGGGGGAGACCCAGTACTTC	CASSLGSPGETQYF
TRBV27	TRBD1	TRBJ1-1	14	NA	TGTGCCAGCAGTATACTGGGGACAGTCACTGAAGCTTTCTTT	CASSILGTVTEAFF
TRBV9	TRBD1	TRBJ1-2	15	once	TGTGCCAGCAGCGTATCCGGGACAGAAGTCTATGGCTACACCTTC	CASSVSGTEVYGYTF
TRBV6-2/TRBV6-3	NA	TRBJ2-7	12	few	TGTGCCAGCAACCTGAGCGGTTACGAGCAGTACTTC	CASNLSGYEQYF
TRBV4-2	TRBD2	TRBJ2-2	16	few	TGTGCCAGCAGCCAAATAGCGGGAGTAGTTGCTGGGGAGCTGTTTTTT	CASSQIAGVVAGELFF
TRBV9	TRBD1	TRBJ1-2	16	NA	TGTGCCAGCAGCGTCCACCGACAGGGTCGGGACTATGGCTACACCTTC	CASSVHRQGRDYGYTF
TRBV6-6	TRBD1	TRBJ1-2	13	few	TGTGCCAGCAGTTACGGGACAGGGGCTGGCTACACCTTC	CASSYGTGAGYTF
TRBV20-1	TRBD2	TRBJ2-2	20	NA	TGCAGTGCTAGTGCTTACCCAGGACTAGCGGGAGCCCTGAACACCGGGGAGCTGTTTTTT	CSASAYPGLAGALNTGELFF
TRBV6-6	TRBD1	TRBJ1-2	17	NA	TGTGCCAGCAGTCCCCTAGGGACAGGTACCTCTAACTATGTCTACACCTTC	CASSPLGTGTSNYVYTF
TRBV7-9	TRBD2	TRBJ2-7	13	NA	TGTGCCAGCTCCGGGGGGACCCTCTACGAGCAGTACTTC	CASSGGTLYEQYF
TRBV2	NA	TRBJ1-4	15	few	TGTGCCAGCAGTGTCGACCGCACAACTAATGAAAAACTGTTTTTT	CASSVDRTTNEKLFF
TRBV7-2	NA	TRBJ1-4	16	NA	TGTTCCAGCAGCTTTAGGAGGGCTAGAACTAATGAAAAACTGTTTTTT	CSSSFRRARTNEKLFF
TRBV6-5	NA	TRBJ1-4	14	once	TGTGCCAGCAGCCAAGGAGGGAGAGGTGAAAAACTGTTTTTT	CASSQGGRGEKLFF